This T cell receptor beta chain was recovered during a study of identical twins. This clonotype was counted at least ten times. The antigen remains undetermined. General observations from the study: Sequences that were beta out-of-frame showed weaker excess twin sharing. The abundant beta clonotypes from cord blood had fewer insertions, and memory repertoires had none of this. Out-of-frame alpha sequences shared by twins were enriched for low generation probability.

TCRdb used MiXCR to reprocess the 5' RACE reads, holding one entry per CDR3 protein. The repertoire holds 690,000 or so distinct CDR3 sequences, with under 9% as singletons. The CDR3 has 16 residues. Germline CDR1 and CDR2: SQVTM and ANQGSEA. V shed 3 bases and J shed 5 bases, with 20 bases lying between them. In addition, the sample was reused for a study of yellow fever vaccine responses in identical twins.

Sequenced material: PBMCs. This clonotype was sampled from a young woman in good health. The rearrangement links TRBV29-1 to TRBJ2-1; either TRBD1 or TRBD2 may fit D (5 bases each). For the CDR3, the DNA is TGCAGCGTTGATGACCCCATAGGGGCCGGGGACAATGAGCAGTTCTTC. Amino acid sequence: CSVDDPIGAGDNEQFF.